The T cell receptor beta chain described here comes from a study of T cells after yellow fever vaccination. In making TCR cDNA, 5'RACE template switching added a universal primer site and UMIs to it. TCRdb itself ran the 5' RACE reads through MiXCR, one entry per CDR3 protein. The sample has over 120,000 distinct CDR3 sequences, more than 6.5% seen once. The V end lost 0 bases, the J end lost 3 bases, and 17 bases lay between the germline ends. The CDR3 covers 17 residues. Study-wide results and caveats: Primary-vaccination clones mostly resurfaced post-booster (more than 95% CD4, under 90% CD8). Abundant clonotypes from the bulk population could contaminate FACS-sorted repertoires. Weaker overall, the secondary response nonetheless peaked faster (day 5 versus 15).

This clonotype was observed at least ten times. The antigen is unknown. The receptor's source is a man aged 30-40 years who received the YFV17D yellow fever vaccine. The chain has TRBV23-1 and TRBJ2-5; D perhaps matches TRBD1 (6 bases). TRBV23-1 is labeled an ORF, and its function is uncertain. The source material was CD4+ T cells sorted from PBMCs, sampled 10 days after the yellow fever booster vaccination. The DNA of the CDR3 is TGCGCCAGCAGTCAATCGCCCTTCCGACAGGTAGAAGAGACCCAGTACTTC. Translated, it gives CASSQSPFRQVEETQYF.